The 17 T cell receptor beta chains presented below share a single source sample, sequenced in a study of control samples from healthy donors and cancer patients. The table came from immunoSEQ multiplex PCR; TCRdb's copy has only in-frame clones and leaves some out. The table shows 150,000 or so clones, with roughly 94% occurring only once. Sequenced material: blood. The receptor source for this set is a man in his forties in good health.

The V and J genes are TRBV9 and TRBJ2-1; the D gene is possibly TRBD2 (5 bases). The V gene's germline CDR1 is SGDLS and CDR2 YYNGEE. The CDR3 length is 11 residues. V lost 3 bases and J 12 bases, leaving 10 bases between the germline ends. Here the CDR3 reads CASSATGMQFF. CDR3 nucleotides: TGTGCCAGCAGCGCGACCGGGATGCAGTTCTTC.

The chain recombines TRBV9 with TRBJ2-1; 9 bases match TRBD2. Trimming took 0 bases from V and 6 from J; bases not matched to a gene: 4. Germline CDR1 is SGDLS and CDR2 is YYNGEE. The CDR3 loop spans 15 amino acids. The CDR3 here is CASSVEAGGPNEQFF. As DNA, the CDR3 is TGTGCCAGCAGCGTAGAAGCGGGGGGTCCCAATGAGCAGTTCTTC.

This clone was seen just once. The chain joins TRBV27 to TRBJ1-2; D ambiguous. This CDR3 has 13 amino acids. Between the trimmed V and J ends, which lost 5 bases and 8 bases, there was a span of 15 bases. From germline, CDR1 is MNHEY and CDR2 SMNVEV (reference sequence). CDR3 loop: CASSESTRSGYTF. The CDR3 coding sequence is TGTGCCAGCAGTGAATCAACCCGGAGCGGCTACACCTTC.

The CDR3 region has the DNA TGTGCCAGCAGCTTCGGAGGGACAGGGAGCAACTATGGCTACACCTTC. Its translation: CASSFGGTGSNYGYTF. V is TRBV7-9 and J is TRBJ1-2; TRBD1 agrees at 9 bases. The germline gives CDR1 SEHNR, CDR2 FQNEAQ (reference sequence). The CDR3 totals 16 residues. The V segment lost 3 bases and the J segment 2 bases; nucleotides outside the gene matches: 7.

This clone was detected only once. This CDR3 reads CASSQDRPIPNYGYTF. CDR3 bases: TGCGCCAGCAGCCAAGATCGGCCGATTCCTAACTATGGCTACACCTTC. The J gene is TRBJ1-2, the V gene TRBV4-1; D gene unclear. The CDR3 length is 16 residues. Trimming took 0 bases from V and 0 from J, leaving 11 bases between them. Germline CDR1 and CDR2: MGHRA and YSYEKL.

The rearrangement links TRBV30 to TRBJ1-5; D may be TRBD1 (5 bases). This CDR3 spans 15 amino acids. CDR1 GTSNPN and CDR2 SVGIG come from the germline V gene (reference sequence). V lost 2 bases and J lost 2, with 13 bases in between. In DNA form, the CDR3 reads TGTGCCTGGAGTCTGAGGGGCCGGGGCAATCAGCCCCAGCATTTT. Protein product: CAWSLRGRGNQPQHF.

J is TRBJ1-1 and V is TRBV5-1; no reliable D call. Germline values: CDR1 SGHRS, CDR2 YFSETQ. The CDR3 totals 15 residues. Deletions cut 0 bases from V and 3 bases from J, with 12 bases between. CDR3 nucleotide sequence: TGCGCCAGCAGCTTGGGGGTCGACACCTACACTGAAGCTTTCTTT. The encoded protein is CASSLGVDTYTEAFF.

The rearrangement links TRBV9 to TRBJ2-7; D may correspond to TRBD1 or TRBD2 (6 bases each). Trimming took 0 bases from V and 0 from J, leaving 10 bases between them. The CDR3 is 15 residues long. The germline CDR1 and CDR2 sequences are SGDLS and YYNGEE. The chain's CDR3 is CASSVGRGSSYEQYF. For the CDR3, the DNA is TGTGCCAGCAGCGTAGGGAGGGGGAGCTCCTACGAGCAGTACTTC.

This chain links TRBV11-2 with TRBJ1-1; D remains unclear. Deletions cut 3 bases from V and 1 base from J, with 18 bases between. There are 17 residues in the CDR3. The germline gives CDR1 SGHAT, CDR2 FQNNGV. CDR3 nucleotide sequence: TGTGCCAGCAGCTTCCAACCTTCGAATATGAGGAACACTGAAGCTTTCTTT. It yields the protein CASSFQPSNMRNTEAFF. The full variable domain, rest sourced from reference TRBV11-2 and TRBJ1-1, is EAGVAQSPRYKIIEKRQSVAFWCNPISGHATLYWYQQILGQGPKLLIQFQNNGVVDDSQLPKDRFSAERLKGVDSTLKIQPAKLEDSAVYLCASSFQPSNMRNTEAFFGQGTRLTVV.

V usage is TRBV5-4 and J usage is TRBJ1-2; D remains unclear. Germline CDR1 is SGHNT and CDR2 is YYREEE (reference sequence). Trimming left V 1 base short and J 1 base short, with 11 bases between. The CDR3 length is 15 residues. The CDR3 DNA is TGTGCCAGCAGCTTGTGGCAGGCTCATAACTATGGCTACACCTTC. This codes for CASSLWQAHNYGYTF.

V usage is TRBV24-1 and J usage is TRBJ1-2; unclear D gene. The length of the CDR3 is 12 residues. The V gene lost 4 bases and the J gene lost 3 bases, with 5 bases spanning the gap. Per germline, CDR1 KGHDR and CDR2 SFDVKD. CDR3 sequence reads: CATSEGYYGYTF. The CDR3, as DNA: TGTGCCACCAGTGAGGGGTACTATGGCTACACCTTC.

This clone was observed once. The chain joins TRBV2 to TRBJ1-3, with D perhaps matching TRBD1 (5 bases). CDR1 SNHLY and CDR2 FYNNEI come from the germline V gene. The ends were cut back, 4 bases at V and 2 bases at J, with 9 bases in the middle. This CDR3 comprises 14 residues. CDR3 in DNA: TGTGCCAGCAGTGTCCAGGGAACTGGAAACACCATATATTTT. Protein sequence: CASSVQGTGNTIYF. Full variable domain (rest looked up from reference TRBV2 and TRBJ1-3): EPEVTQTPSHQVTQMGQEVILRCVPISNHLYFYWYRQILGQKVEFLVSFYNNEISEKSEIFDDQFSVERPDGSNFTLKIRSTKLEDSAMYFCASSVQGTGNTIYFGEGSWLTVV.

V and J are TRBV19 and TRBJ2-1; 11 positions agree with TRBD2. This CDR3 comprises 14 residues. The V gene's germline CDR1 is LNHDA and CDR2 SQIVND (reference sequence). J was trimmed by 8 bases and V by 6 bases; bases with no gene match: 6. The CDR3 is CASSISGGAYEQFF. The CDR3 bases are TGTGCCAGTAGCATTAGCGGGGGGGCGTATGAGCAGTTCTTC. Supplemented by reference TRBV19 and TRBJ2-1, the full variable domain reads DGGITQSPKYLFRKEGQNVTLSCEQNLNHDAMYWYRQDPGQGLRLIYYSQIVNDFQKGDIAEGYSVSREKKESFPLTVTSAQKNPTAFYLCASSISGGAYEQFFGPGTRLTVL.

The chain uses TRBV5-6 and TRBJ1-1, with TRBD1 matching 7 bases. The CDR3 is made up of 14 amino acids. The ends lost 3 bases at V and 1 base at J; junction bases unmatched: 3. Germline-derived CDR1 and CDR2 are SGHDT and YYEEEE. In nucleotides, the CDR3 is TGTGCCAGCAGCTGGGGACAGCGGAACACTGAAGCTTTCTTT. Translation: CASSWGQRNTEAFF.

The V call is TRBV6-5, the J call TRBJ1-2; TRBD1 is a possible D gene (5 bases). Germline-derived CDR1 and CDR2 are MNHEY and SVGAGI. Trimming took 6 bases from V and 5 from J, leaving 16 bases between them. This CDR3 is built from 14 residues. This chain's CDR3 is CASRASGTAYGYTF. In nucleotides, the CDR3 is TGTGCCAGCAGAGCTTCCGGGACGGCTTATGGCTACACCTTC.

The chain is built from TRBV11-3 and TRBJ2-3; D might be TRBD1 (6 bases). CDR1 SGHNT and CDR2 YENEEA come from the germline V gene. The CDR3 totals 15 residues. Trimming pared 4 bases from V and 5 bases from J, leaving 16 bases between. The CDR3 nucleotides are TGTGCCAGCAGCTCTCAGGGGTCCGGCCAAGATACGCAGTATTTT. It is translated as CASSSQGSGQDTQYF.

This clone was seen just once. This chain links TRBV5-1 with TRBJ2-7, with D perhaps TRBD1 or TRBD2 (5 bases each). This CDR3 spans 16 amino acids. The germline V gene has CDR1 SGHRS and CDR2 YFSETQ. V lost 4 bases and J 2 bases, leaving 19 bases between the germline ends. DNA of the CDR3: TGCGCCAGCAGCATGGGTTCCGGGACGGTGACCTACGAGCAGTACTTC. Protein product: CASSMGSGTVTYEQYF.